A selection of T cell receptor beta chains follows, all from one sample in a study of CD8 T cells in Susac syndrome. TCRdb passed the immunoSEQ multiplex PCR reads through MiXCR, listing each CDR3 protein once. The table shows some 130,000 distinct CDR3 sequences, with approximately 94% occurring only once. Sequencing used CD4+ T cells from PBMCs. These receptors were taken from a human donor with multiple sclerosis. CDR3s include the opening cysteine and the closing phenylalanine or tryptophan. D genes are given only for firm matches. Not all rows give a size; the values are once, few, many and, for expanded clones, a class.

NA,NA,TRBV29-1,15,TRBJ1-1,CSVEPHGRRDTEAFF,TGCAGCGTTGAACCACACGGACGGCGCGACACTGAAGCTTTCTTT
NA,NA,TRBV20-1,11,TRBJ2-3,CSAWGTDTQYF,TGCAGTGCCTGGGGGACAGATACGCAGTATTTT
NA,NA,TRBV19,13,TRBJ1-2,CASSIQVNYGYTF,TGTGCCAGTAGTATTCAGGTTAACTATGGCTACACCTTC
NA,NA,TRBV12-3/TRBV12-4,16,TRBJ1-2,CASSLPHTGPNYGYTF,TGTGCCAGCAGTTTGCCTCACACAGGGCCTAACTATGGCTACACCTTC
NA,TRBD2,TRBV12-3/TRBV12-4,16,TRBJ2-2,CASSRGLGLGTGELFF,TGTGCCAGCAGCCGCGGACTAGGTCTGGGCACCGGGGAGCTGTTTTTT
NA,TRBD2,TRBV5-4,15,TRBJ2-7,CASSPARGGFYEQYF,TGTGCCAGCAGCCCCGCGCGGGGGGGGTTCTACGAGCAGTACTTC
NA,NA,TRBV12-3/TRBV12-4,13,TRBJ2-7,CASSWGLNYEQYF,TGTGCCAGCAGTTGGGGACTGAACTACGAGCAGTACTTC
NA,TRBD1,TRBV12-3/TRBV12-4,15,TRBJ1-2,CASSLRQGATYGYTF,TGTGCCAGCAGCCTTAGACAGGGGGCTACCTATGGCTACACCTTC
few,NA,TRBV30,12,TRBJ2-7,CAWSNRVYEQYF,TGTGCCTGGAGTAACAGGGTCTACGAGCAGTACTTC
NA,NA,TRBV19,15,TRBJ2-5,CASSMVHWGGETQYF,TGTGCCAGTAGTATGGTACACTGGGGAGGAGAGACCCAGTACTTC
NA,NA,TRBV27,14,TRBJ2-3,CASSLRSITDTQYF,TGTGCCAGCAGTTTGAGGTCCATCACAGATACGCAGTATTTT
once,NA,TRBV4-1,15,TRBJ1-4,CASSQDWGPNEKLFF,TGCGCCAGCAGCCAAGATTGGGGCCCTAATGAAAAACTGTTTTTT
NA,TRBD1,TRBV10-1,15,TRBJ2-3,CASRAGTAITDTQYF,TGCGCCAGCCGAGCCGGGACAGCGATCACAGATACGCAGTATTTT
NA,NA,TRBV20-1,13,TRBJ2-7,CSLRGLGGNEQYF,TGCAGTCTTAGGGGGTTGGGGGGCAACGAGCAGTACTTC
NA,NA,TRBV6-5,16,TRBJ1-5,CASSYEPFGSNQPQHF,TGTGCCAGCAGTTACGAACCCTTCGGAAGCAATCAGCCCCAGCATTTT
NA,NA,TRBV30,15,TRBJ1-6,CAWSQGSLGNSPLHF,TGTGCCTGGAGTCAGGGGTCCCTCGGGAATTCACCCCTCCACTTT
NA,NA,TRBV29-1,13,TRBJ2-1,CSVEPVFGNEQFF,TGCAGCGTTGAACCTGTCTTCGGGAATGAGCAGTTCTTC
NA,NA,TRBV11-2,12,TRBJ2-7,CASSFQGNEQYF,TGTGCCAGCAGCTTTCAGGGGAACGAGCAGTACTTC
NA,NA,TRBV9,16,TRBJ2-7,CASSVGVTDINLEQYF,TGTGCCAGCAGCGTAGGTGTGACAGACATTAATCTTGAGCAGTACTTC
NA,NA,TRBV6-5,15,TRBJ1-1,CASSYSSIMNTEAFF,TGTGCCAGCAGTTACTCGAGTATCATGAACACTGAAGCTTTCTTT
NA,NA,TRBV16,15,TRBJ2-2,CASSQSPRNTGELFF,TGTGCCAGCAGCCAATCGCCCCGGAACACCGGGGAGCTGTTTTTT
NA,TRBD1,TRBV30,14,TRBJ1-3,CAWSADRAGNTIYF,TGTGCCTGGAGTGCCGACAGGGCTGGAAACACCATATATTTT
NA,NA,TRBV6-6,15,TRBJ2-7,CASSHSGALPYEQYF,TGTGCCAGCAGTCATTCCGGGGCGCTTCCCTACGAGCAGTACTTC
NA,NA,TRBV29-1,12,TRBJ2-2,CSSGHPTGELFF,TGCAGCTCTGGACATCCTACCGGGGAGCTGTTTTTT
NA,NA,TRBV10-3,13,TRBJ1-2,CAISETGAGGYTF,TGTGCCATCAGTGAGACAGGCGCCGGGGGCTACACCTTC
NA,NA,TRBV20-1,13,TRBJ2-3,CSASGALGDTQYF,TGCAGTGCTAGCGGCGCGTTGGGAGATACGCAGTATTTT
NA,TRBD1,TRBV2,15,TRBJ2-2,CAGSRDRGPTGELFF,TGTGCCGGATCCCGGGACAGGGGGCCCACCGGGGAGCTGTTTTTT
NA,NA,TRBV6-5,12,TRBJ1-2,CASSTTNYGYTF,TGTGCCAGCAGTACAACTAACTATGGCTACACCTTC
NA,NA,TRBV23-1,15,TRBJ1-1,CASSHPGQIRTEAFF,TGCGCCAGCAGTCATCCTGGACAGATCCGCACTGAAGCTTTCTTT
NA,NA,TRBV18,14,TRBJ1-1,CASSPNRRDTEAFF,TGTGCCAGCTCACCGAACAGGAGGGACACTGAAGCTTTCTTT
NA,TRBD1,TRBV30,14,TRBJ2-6,CAATGISGANVLTF,TGTGCCGCGACAGGGATCTCTGGGGCCAACGTCCTGACTTTC
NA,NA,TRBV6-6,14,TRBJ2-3,CASSYGGPENTQYF,TGTGCCAGCAGTTACGGAGGGCCGGAAAATACGCAGTATTTT
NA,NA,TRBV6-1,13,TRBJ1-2,CASSERASYGYTF,TGTGCCAGCAGTGAGAGGGCTAGCTATGGCTACACCTTC
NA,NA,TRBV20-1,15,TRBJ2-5,CSARDLRVVRETQYF,TGCAGTGCTAGAGATCTCAGGGTAGTTCGAGAGACCCAGTACTTC
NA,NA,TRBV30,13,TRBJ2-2,CAWSRVASGELFF,TGTGCCTGGAGTAGAGTAGCTTCGGGGGAGCTGTTTTTT
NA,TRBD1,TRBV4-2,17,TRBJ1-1,CASHYTGTGAGNTEAFF,TGTGCCAGCCACTACACCGGGACAGGGGCCGGGAACACTGAAGCTTTCTTT
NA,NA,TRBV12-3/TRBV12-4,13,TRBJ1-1,CASSFLGGPEAFF,TGTGCCAGCAGTTTTCTTGGGGGCCCTGAAGCTTTCTTT
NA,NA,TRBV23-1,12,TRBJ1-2,CASSRNRNPSVF,TGCGCCAGCAGTCGGAACAGGAATCCCTCGGTCTTC
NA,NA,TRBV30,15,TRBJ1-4,CAWNDLRGSNEKLFF,TGTGCCTGGAACGATCTTCGGGGCTCTAATGAAAAACTGTTTTTT
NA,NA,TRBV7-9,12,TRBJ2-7,CASSLVAYEQYF,TGTGCCAGCAGCTTAGTTGCCTACGAGCAGTACTTC
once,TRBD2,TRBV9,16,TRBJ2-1,CASSVGPAGGDNEQFF,TGTGCCAGCAGCGTAGGCCCAGCGGGGGGGGATAATGAGCAGTTCTTC
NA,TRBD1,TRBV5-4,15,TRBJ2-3,CASSLDRGLSDTQYF,TGTGCCAGCAGCTTGGACAGGGGGCTATCAGATACGCAGTATTTT
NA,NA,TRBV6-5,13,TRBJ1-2,CASSPGGSYGYTF,TGTGCCAGCAGCCCCGGTGGCAGCTATGGCTACACCTTC
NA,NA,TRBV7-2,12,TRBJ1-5,CASSLQVGPQHF,TGTGCCAGCAGCTTGCAGGTGGGGCCCCAGCATTTT
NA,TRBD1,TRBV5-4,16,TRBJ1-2,CASSATSQGALYGYTF,TGTGCCAGCAGCGCCACTTCACAGGGGGCCTTATATGGCTACACCTTC